This TCR beta chain emerged from a study of control samples from healthy donors and cancer patients. The CDR3 is 11 amino acids. V lost 1 base to trimming and J lost 14 bases, with 9 bases between them. This table comes from immunoSEQ multiplex PCR, and its TCRdb copy is limited to in-frame clones, with some not included. This sample's clone table lists approximately 190,000 clones. Specimen: blood. This TCR was recovered from a woman in her twenties or thirties in good health. The chain employs TRBV12-3 or TRBV12-4 and TRBJ2-1, with D maybe TRBD2 (6 bases). The chain's CDR3 is CASSLGGAEFF. As DNA, the CDR3 is TGTGCCAGCAGTTTAGGCGGGGCGGAGTTCTTC.